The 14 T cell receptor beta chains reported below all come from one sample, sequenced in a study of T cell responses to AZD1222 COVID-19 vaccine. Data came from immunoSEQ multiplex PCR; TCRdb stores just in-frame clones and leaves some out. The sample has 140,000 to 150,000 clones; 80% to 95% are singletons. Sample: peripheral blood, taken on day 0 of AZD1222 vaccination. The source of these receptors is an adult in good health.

The CDR3 DNA follows: TGTGCCAGCAGTGAACTTAGTCCAGGACCGAGGGTTGGAGGGACCAAAAACATTCAGTACTTC. Translation: CASSELSPGPRVGGTKNIQYF. V and J are TRBV2 and TRBJ2-4; D may be TRBD2 (6 bases). The V gene lost 2 bases and the J gene lost 2 bases, with 28 bases spanning the gap. The CDR3 has 21 residues. CDR1 SNHLY and CDR2 FYNNEI come from the germline V gene.

The CDR3 region is CASSLAGYGTEAFF. As DNA, the CDR3 is TGTGCCAGCAGTTTGGCCGGGTACGGCACTGAAGCTTTCTTT. The gene calls are TRBV27 and TRBJ1-1; no clear D. This CDR3 spans 14 amino acids. CDR1 is MNHEY and CDR2 is SMNVEV in the germline V gene (reference sequence). The germline V and J ends were trimmed by 3 bases and 4 bases, with 12 bases remaining between them.

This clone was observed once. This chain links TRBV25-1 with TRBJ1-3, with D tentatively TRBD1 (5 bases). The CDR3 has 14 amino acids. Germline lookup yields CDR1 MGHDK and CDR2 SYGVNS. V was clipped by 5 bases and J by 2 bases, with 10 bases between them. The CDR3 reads CASSKQGTGNTIYF. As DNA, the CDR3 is TGTGCCAGCAGTAAGCAGGGAACTGGAAACACCATATATTTT.

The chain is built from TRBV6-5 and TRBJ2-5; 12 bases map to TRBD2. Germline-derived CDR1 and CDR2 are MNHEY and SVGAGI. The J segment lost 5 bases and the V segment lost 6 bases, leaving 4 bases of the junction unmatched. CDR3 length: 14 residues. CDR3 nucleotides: TGTGCCAGCAGATCTAGCGGGAGGGCCGAGACCCAGTACTTC. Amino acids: CASRSSGRAETQYF.

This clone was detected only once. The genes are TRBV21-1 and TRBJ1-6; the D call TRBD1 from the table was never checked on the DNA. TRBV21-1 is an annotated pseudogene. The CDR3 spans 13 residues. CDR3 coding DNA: TGTGCCAGCTACCGAAACAGGGGATCACCCCTCCACTTT. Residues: CASYRNRGSPLHF.

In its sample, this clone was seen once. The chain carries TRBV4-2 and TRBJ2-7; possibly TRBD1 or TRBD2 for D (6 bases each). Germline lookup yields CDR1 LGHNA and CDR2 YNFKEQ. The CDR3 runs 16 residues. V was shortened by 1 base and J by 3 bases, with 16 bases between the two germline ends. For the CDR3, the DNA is TGTGCCAGCAGCCAAGGGGGGAGAGGGGGAGGCTACGAGCAGTACTTC. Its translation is CASSQGGRGGGYEQYF.

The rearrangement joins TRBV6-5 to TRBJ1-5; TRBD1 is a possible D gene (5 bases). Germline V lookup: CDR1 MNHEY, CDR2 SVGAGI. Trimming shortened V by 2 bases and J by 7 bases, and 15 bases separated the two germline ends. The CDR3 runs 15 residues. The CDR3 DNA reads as TGTGCCAGCAGTTACGGGGCCAGGGCGGACCAGCCCCAGCATTTT. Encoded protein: CASSYGARADQPQHF.

Written as DNA, the CDR3 is TGTGCCAGCAGCTCCCCGAGGCGGACCAGGGACACTGAAGCTTTCTTT. This gives the protein CASSSPRRTRDTEAFF. The rearrangement joins TRBV28 to TRBJ1-1; TRBD1 might be the D (5 bases). V lost 6 bases and J 3 bases, leaving 20 bases between the germline ends. CDR1 is MDHEN and CDR2 is SYDVKM in the germline V gene. The CDR3 consists of 16 residues.

As DNA, the CDR3 is TGTGCTAGTGGTTTGGGGATAGCGAGATCCTACAATGAGCAGTTCTTC. Its protein product is CASGLGIARSYNEQFF. This chain uses TRBV12-5 with TRBJ2-1; possible D gene TRBD2, 5 bases. This CDR3 region has 16 residues. V lost 1 base to trimming and J lost 1 base, with 11 bases between them. Germline loops: CDR1 LGHNT, CDR2 FRNRAP. Drawing the rest from reference TRBV12-5 and TRBJ2-1, the complete variable domain is DARVTQTPRHKVTEMGQEVTMRCQPILGHNTVFWYRQTMMQGLELLAYFRNRAPLDDSGMPKDRFSAEMPDATLATLKIQPSEPRDSAVYFCASGLGIARSYNEQFFGPGTRLTVL.

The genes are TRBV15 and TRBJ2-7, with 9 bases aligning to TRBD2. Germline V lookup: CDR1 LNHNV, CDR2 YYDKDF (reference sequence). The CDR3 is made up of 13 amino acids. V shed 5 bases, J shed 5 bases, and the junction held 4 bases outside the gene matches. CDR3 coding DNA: TGTGCCACCAGCCGGACTAGCGTGAACGAGCAGTACTTC. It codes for CATSRTSVNEQYF.

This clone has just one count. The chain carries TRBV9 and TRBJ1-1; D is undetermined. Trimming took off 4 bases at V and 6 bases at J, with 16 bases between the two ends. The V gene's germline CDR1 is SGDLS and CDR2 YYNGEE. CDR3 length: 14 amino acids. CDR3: CASSPPSSGSEAFF. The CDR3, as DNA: TGTGCCAGCAGCCCTCCCTCCTCCGGGTCTGAAGCTTTCTTT.

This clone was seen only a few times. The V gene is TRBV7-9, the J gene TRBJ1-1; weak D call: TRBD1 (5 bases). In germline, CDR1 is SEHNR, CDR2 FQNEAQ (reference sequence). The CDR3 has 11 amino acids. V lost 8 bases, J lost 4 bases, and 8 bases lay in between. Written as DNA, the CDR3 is TGTGCCAGCGGGGGGTTCACTGAAGCTTTCTTT. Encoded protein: CASGGFTEAFF.

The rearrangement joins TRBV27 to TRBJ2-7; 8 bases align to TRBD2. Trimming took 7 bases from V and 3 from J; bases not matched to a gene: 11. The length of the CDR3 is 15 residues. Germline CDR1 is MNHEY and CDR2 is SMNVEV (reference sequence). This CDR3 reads CASKRGLAFVYEQYF. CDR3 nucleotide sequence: TGTGCCAGCAAACGCGGACTAGCATTCGTCTACGAGCAGTACTTC.

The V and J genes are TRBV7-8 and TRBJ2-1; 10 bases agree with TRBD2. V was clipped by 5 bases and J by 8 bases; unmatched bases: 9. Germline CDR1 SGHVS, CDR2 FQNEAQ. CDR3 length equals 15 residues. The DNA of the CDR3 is TGTGCCAGCAGCGCCCGACTAGCGGGTATTGATGAGCAGTTCTTC. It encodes CASSARLAGIDEQFF.